This T cell receptor (beta chain) was observed in a study of blood T cell repertoires in COVID-19. Turning to the study itself: There were acute and convalescent COVID-19 samples, and they came from the United States, Italy and Spain. T cells, B-cell-depleted T cells, or PBMCs supplied cDNA or gDNA.

Profiled with immunoSEQ multiplex PCR; TCRdb holds only in-frame clones, not every one. The data show 200,000 to 250,000 clones, about nine tenths seen once. V gave up 0 bases and J gave up 7 bases, with 8 bases separating them. The CDR3 is 13 residues long. The V gene's germline CDR1 is SGHKS and CDR2 YYEKEE (reference sequence). Specimen: PBMCs or T cells enriched from blood (not recorded which). The TCR comes from a man aged 30-40 years in a cohort exposed to, infected with or recovered from COVID-19 (not recorded which). The chain couples TRBV5-5 to TRBJ2-1; D may be TRBD1 (6 bases). CDR3: CASSLGQVNEQFF. DNA for the CDR3: TGTGCCAGCAGCTTGGGACAGGTGAATGAGCAGTTCTTC.